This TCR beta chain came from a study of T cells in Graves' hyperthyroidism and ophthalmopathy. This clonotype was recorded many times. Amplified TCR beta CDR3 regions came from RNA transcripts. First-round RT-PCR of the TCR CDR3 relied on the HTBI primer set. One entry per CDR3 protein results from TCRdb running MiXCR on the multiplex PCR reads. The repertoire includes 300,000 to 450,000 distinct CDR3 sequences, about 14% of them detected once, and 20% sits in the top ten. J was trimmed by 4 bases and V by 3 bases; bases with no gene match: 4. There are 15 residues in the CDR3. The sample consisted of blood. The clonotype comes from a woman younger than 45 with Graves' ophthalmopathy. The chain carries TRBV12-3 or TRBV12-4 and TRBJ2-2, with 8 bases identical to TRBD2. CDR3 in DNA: TGTGCCAGCAGTTTTGCGGGGGGACGCACCGGGGAGCTGTTTTTT. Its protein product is CASSFAGGRTGELFF.